A selection of T cell receptor beta chains follows, all from one sample in a study of radiotherapy plus CTLA-4 blockade in lung cancer. Assay used: immunoSEQ multiplex PCR; TCRdb lists only in-frame clones, some missing. The sample has some 80,000 clones; about 84% are singletons. Sequenced here: peripheral blood, sampled from a patient treated with radiotherapy plus ipilimumab. All receptors derive from a human donor with non-small cell lung cancer who had stable disease on radiotherapy plus ipilimumab. The CDR3 runs from the conserved cysteine through the conserved F or W. The D gene is left open where the match is weak. Some rows have no size entry. The others give once, few or many, or a class for an expanded clone.

TRBV28	TRBJ2-1	NA	NA	TGTGCCAGCACCTCTAACCGGGATGAGCAGTTCTTC	CASTSNRDEQFF
TRBV6-5	TRBJ1-1	NA	NA	TGTGCCAGCAACTACGCGTCAAACACTGAAGCTTTCTTT	CASNYASNTEAFF
TRBV7-3	TRBJ2-3	NA	NA	TGTGCCAGCAGCCAGGGGGACGGAGGGAGGAGAGATACGCAGTATTTT	CASSQGDGGRRDTQYF
TRBV5-1	TRBJ2-3	TRBD2	NA	TGCGCCAGCGGAGAGCGGGGGGGTCGCACAGATACGCAGTATTTT	CASGERGGRTDTQYF
TRBV6-1	TRBJ2-3	NA	NA	TGTGCCAGCAGTATAAGTCCCAGGAGCACAGATACGCAGTATTTT	CASSISPRSTDTQYF
TRBV5-1	TRBJ2-3	TRBD1	NA	TGCGCCAGCAGCCCCGGGACAGGGGGCGGCACAGATACGCAGTATTTT	CASSPGTGGGTDTQYF
TRBV4-1	TRBJ2-2	NA	NA	TGCGCCAGCAGCCGAGACTCCTTCACCGGGGAGCTGTTTTTT	CASSRDSFTGELFF
TRBV5-4	TRBJ2-1	NA	NA	TGTGCCAGCAGCTTGGAAATAGGGAAGAATGAGCAGTTCTTC	CASSLEIGKNEQFF
TRBV29-1	TRBJ2-5	TRBD2	NA	TGCAGCGTTGAAGTTGGCGGGGGGACGACCCAGTACTTC	CSVEVGGGTTQYF
TRBV5-1	TRBJ2-3	NA	NA	TGCGCCAGCAAGTCAGGGGAGCTCACAGATACGCAGTATTTT	CASKSGELTDTQYF
TRBV28	TRBJ2-5	NA	NA	TGTGCCAGCAGAGCGCAGGGGTGGGAGACCCAGTACTTC	CASRAQGWETQYF
TRBV6-5	TRBJ1-1	NA	NA	TGTGCCAGCAGTTACTCTCTACGCGCTGAAGCTTTCTTT	CASSYSLRAEAFF
TRBV7-3	TRBJ2-7	TRBD1	once	TGTGCCAGCAGCTCCGCCGGGACAGGGTCCGAGCAGTACTTC	CASSSAGTGSEQYF
TRBV5-4	TRBJ1-1	TRBD1	NA	TGTGCCAGCAGCGTGGGACAGGGGGCGATTCGGGCTGAAGCTTTCTTT	CASSVGQGAIRAEAFF
TRBV2	TRBJ2-1	TRBD1	NA	TGTGCCAGCAGGACAGGGGGCATCTACAATGAGCAGTTCTTC	CASRTGGIYNEQFF
TRBV11-3	TRBJ2-1	NA	few	TGTGCCAGCAGCTTAAATGGGATTGTAGGCAATGAGCAGTTCTTC	CASSLNGIVGNEQFF
TRBV9	TRBJ2-7	TRBD1	NA	TGTGCCAGCAGCCCCGGACAGGTTTTATCCTACGAGCAGTACTTC	CASSPGQVLSYEQYF
TRBV7-9	TRBJ1-4	NA	NA	TGTGCCAGCAGCTTAGGGTCTTCTAATGAAAAACTGTTTTTT	CASSLGSSNEKLFF
TRBV19	TRBJ1-5	NA	NA	TGTGCCAGTAGTATGCAGGCGGGGAATCAGCCCCAGCATTTT	CASSMQAGNQPQHF
TRBV9	TRBJ2-4	NA	NA	TGTGCCAGCAGCGTAGCTGAAAACATTCAGTACTTC	CASSVAENIQYF
TRBV5-1	TRBJ1-3	TRBD1	NA	TGCGCCAGCAGCTCACAGGGGGTTGCGGGAAACACCATATATTTT	CASSSQGVAGNTIYF
TRBV19	TRBJ2-1	TRBD2	NA	TGTGCCAGCAAAGGGGGACTAGCTAACAATGAGCAGTTCTTC	CASKGGLANNEQFF
TRBV7-6	TRBJ2-3	TRBD1	NA	TGTGCCAGCAGCTCCGGACAGGGTGCAATAGGCGATACGCAGTATTTT	CASSSGQGAIGDTQYF
TRBV29-1	TRBJ1-3	NA	once	TGCAGCGTTGCGGGACCTACAGAGGCAGCCACCATATATTTT	CSVAGPTEAATIYF
TRBV4-2	TRBJ1-3	NA	NA	TGTGCCAGCAGCCAAGGGTGGGGGGATGGAAACACCATATATTTT	CASSQGWGDGNTIYF
TRBV11-3	TRBJ2-1	TRBD1	once	TGTGCCAGCAGCCAACCGGACAGGGTCCATGAGCAGTTCTTC	CASSQPDRVHEQFF
TRBV4-2	TRBJ1-1	NA	NA	TGTGCCAGCAGCCAAGTCAGCCAGGCGGGCACTGAAGCTTTCTTT	CASSQVSQAGTEAFF
TRBV10-3	TRBJ1-4	TRBD1	NA	TGTGCCATCAGTGGGACAGGGGGGAACGAAAAACTGTTTTTT	CAISGTGGNEKLFF